This T cell receptor (beta chain) came from a study of patients and donors after allogeneic stem cell transplantation. TCRdb fed the RT-PCR reads into MiXCR, producing one record per CDR3 protein. The sample shows some 200,000 distinct CDR3 sequences, approximately 41% of them seen only once. With 5 bases removed from V and 9 bases from J, the gap between germline ends came to 14 bases. This CDR3 has 13 amino acids. The TCR originated in a human donor who was either an allogeneic HSCT recipient or a stem cell or donor lymphocyte infusion donor (not recorded which). It is not recorded whose cells these are; they may come from a transplant donor. Sequences were obtained from blood, either unsorted or a sorted T cell fraction (not recorded which). J is TRBJ1-5 and V is TRBV12-3 or TRBV12-4; D gene unclear. The CDR3 sequence: CASSPSEIRPQHF. The CDR3 region has the DNA TGTGCCAGCAGTCCCTCAGAGATCAGGCCCCAGCATTTT.